These T cell receptor beta chains were read from a single sample in a study of cytomegalovirus exposure and HLA in healthy donors. Sequencing was performed with immunoSEQ multiplex PCR; in TCRdb, only in-frame clones are kept and a portion is missing. The sample records 160,000 or so clones, roughly 84% being singletons. The sample taken for sequencing was PBMCs. The receptor set was obtained from a man aged 30-40 years in good health and CMV-seronegative. CDR3s include the opening cysteine and the closing phenylalanine or tryptophan. The order of the fields is V gene, J gene, clone size, D gene, CDR3 DNA, CDR3 protein. D genes are given only for firm matches. Clone size is given for some rows only: seen once, a few or many times, or a class if the clone is expanded.

v_gene: TRBV20-1; j_gene: TRBJ1-2; abundance: -; d_gene: -; CDR3nt: TGCAGTGCTAGGGAGGGGTATGGCTACACCTTC; CDR3aa: CSAREGYGYTF
v_gene: TRBV2; j_gene: TRBJ2-1; abundance: -; d_gene: TRBD2; CDR3nt: TGTGCCAGCAGGGGCGGGAGGGCCTCCTACAATGAGCAGTTCTTC; CDR3aa: CASRGGRASYNEQFF
v_gene: TRBV18; j_gene: TRBJ1-4; abundance: -; d_gene: -; CDR3nt: TGTGCCAGCTCACCAACTCGAGGGAATAATGAAAAACTGTTTTTT; CDR3aa: CASSPTRGNNEKLFF
v_gene: TRBV27; j_gene: TRBJ2-2; abundance: -; d_gene: -; CDR3nt: TGTGCCAGCAGTTGGGGGCGAACCGGGGAGCTGTTTTTT; CDR3aa: CASSWGRTGELFF
v_gene: TRBV7-2; j_gene: TRBJ2-7; abundance: few; d_gene: TRBD1; CDR3nt: TGTGCCAGCAGCCAAGTAGGGACAGGGGTGCGCGAGCAGTACTTC; CDR3aa: CASSQVGTGVREQYF
v_gene: TRBV7-9; j_gene: TRBJ2-3; abundance: -; d_gene: TRBD2; CDR3nt: TGTGCCAGCAGTCCTCCGGGACTAAGCACAGATACGCAGTATTTT; CDR3aa: CASSPPGLSTDTQYF
v_gene: TRBV7-9; j_gene: TRBJ2-5; abundance: -; d_gene: TRBD1; CDR3nt: TGTGCCAGCAGCTCACGGACAGGGATTATAGAGACCCAGTACTTC; CDR3aa: CASSSRTGIIETQYF
v_gene: TRBV25-1; j_gene: TRBJ2-3; abundance: -; d_gene: -; CDR3nt: TGTGCCAGCAGTGAACCTACTAGCCTAGTTAGCACAGATACGCAGTATTTT; CDR3aa: CASSEPTSLVSTDTQYF
v_gene: TRBV9; j_gene: TRBJ2-3; abundance: -; d_gene: TRBD2; CDR3nt: TGTGCTAGCGGGAGAGCGGAAGATACGCAGTATTTT; CDR3aa: CASGRAEDTQYF
v_gene: TRBV5-1; j_gene: TRBJ2-7; abundance: -; d_gene: -; CDR3nt: TGCGCCAGCAGCTGGGGACTCCTGAAGCCCTACGAGCAGTACTTC; CDR3aa: CASSWGLLKPYEQYF
v_gene: TRBV6-1; j_gene: TRBJ2-1; abundance: -; d_gene: -; CDR3nt: TGTGCCAGCAGTGAAGATTGGCGGCAATCGTACAATGAGCAGTTCTTC; CDR3aa: CASSEDWRQSYNEQFF
v_gene: TRBV5-1; j_gene: TRBJ2-3; abundance: few; d_gene: TRBD1; CDR3nt: TGCGCCAGCAGCTTGCAGGGGGCCAACACAGATACGCAGTATTTT; CDR3aa: CASSLQGANTDTQYF
v_gene: TRBV7-9; j_gene: TRBJ1-1; abundance: -; d_gene: -; CDR3nt: TGTTCCAGCAGCGATAACAGGGTGGTAGCTTTCTTT; CDR3aa: CSSSDNRVVAFF
v_gene: TRBV28; j_gene: TRBJ1-1; abundance: -; d_gene: -; CDR3nt: TGTGCCAGCAGTTTACCGGGGATCCGGAACACTGAAGCTTTCTTT; CDR3aa: CASSLPGIRNTEAFF
v_gene: TRBV10-2; j_gene: TRBJ1-5; abundance: -; d_gene: -; CDR3nt: TGCGCCAGCAGTGAGACGGGAAGGCAATCATTGCCCCAGCATTTT; CDR3aa: CASSETGRQSLPQHF
v_gene: TRBV28; j_gene: TRBJ2-7; abundance: -; d_gene: TRBD1; CDR3nt: TGTGCTAGCCAGGGGGCCTACGAGCAGTACTTC; CDR3aa: CASQGAYEQYF
v_gene: TRBV6-1; j_gene: TRBJ1-4; abundance: -; d_gene: -; CDR3nt: TGTGCCAGCAGTGAAGTTGGGAGGGTTGAAAAACTGTTTTTT; CDR3aa: CASSEVGRVEKLFF
v_gene: TRBV4-2; j_gene: TRBJ1-4; abundance: -; d_gene: -; CDR3nt: TGTGCCAGCAGCCAAGTAAGGGGGTCTGGTGAAAAACTGTTTTTT; CDR3aa: CASSQVRGSGEKLFF
v_gene: TRBV6-1; j_gene: TRBJ2-7; abundance: once; d_gene: -; CDR3nt: TGTGCCAGCAGTGGCCGGGACTCTACCTACGAGCAGTACTTC; CDR3aa: CASSGRDSTYEQYF
v_gene: TRBV15; j_gene: TRBJ1-5; abundance: -; d_gene: TRBD1; CDR3nt: TGTGCCACCAGCGGGGGACAGGCAGTTTACAATCAGCCCCAGCATTTT; CDR3aa: CATSGGQAVYNQPQHF
v_gene: TRBV2; j_gene: TRBJ1-6; abundance: -; d_gene: -; CDR3nt: TGTGCCAGCCGGACTCATAATTCACCCCTCCACTTT; CDR3aa: CASRTHNSPLHF
v_gene: TRBV4-1; j_gene: TRBJ2-7; abundance: few; d_gene: TRBD2; CDR3nt: TGCGCCAGCAGCCTAGCCTTAGCGGGGAAGTACGAGCAGTACTTC; CDR3aa: CASSLALAGKYEQYF
v_gene: TRBV18; j_gene: TRBJ1-2; abundance: -; d_gene: -; CDR3nt: TGTGCCAGCTCACCAGGAGGGGATATCGCGGGCTACACCTTC; CDR3aa: CASSPGGDIAGYTF
v_gene: TRBV19; j_gene: TRBJ1-2; abundance: -; d_gene: TRBD1; CDR3nt: TGTGCCAGTGCCCCGGACAGGGTGCACTATGGCTACACCTTC; CDR3aa: CASAPDRVHYGYTF
v_gene: TRBV5-4; j_gene: TRBJ1-3; abundance: -; d_gene: -; CDR3nt: TGTGCCAGCAGCTTAACGACAGGTTCTGGAAACACCATATATTTT; CDR3aa: CASSLTTGSGNTIYF
v_gene: TRBV30; j_gene: TRBJ2-7; abundance: -; d_gene: -; CDR3nt: TGTGCCTGGAGTGTACAAAGCTCCTACGAGCAGTACTTC; CDR3aa: CAWSVQSSYEQYF
v_gene: TRBV5-6; j_gene: TRBJ2-3; abundance: once; d_gene: -; CDR3nt: TGTGCCAGCAGCTTGGAATCCGGAAGACTCTTTCCAGATACGCAGTATTTT; CDR3aa: CASSLESGRLFPDTQYF
v_gene: TRBV6-4; j_gene: TRBJ1-1; abundance: once; d_gene: -; CDR3nt: TGTGCCAGCAGTGACTCTAAGAACACTGAAGCTTTCTTT; CDR3aa: CASSDSKNTEAFF
v_gene: TRBV5-1; j_gene: TRBJ1-4; abundance: -; d_gene: -; CDR3nt: TGCGCCAGCAGCTCCGGGTCGGGGGTCAATGAAAAACTGTTTTTT; CDR3aa: CASSSGSGVNEKLFF
v_gene: TRBV27; j_gene: TRBJ1-1; abundance: -; d_gene: TRBD1; CDR3nt: TGTGCCAGCAGTTCCCAGGGGGCGCACACTGAAGCTTTCTTT; CDR3aa: CASSSQGAHTEAFF
v_gene: TRBV19; j_gene: TRBJ2-5; abundance: -; d_gene: -; CDR3nt: TGTGCCAGTAGTATAGGCCTCAGGGCCCCAGAGACCCAGTACTTC; CDR3aa: CASSIGLRAPETQYF
v_gene: TRBV6-1; j_gene: TRBJ2-7; abundance: -; d_gene: -; CDR3nt: TGTGCCAGCAGTGAAGATGTCAGGGGACACGAGCAGTACTTC; CDR3aa: CASSEDVRGHEQYF
v_gene: TRBV18; j_gene: TRBJ2-5; abundance: -; d_gene: -; CDR3nt: TGTGCCAGCTCACCACTTACAGCTAACCAAGAGACCCAGTACTTC; CDR3aa: CASSPLTANQETQYF
v_gene: TRBV6-1; j_gene: TRBJ2-7; abundance: -; d_gene: -; CDR3nt: TGTGCCAGCAGCCCGACTACGCGAGGTGACTACGAGCAGTACTTC; CDR3aa: CASSPTTRGDYEQYF
v_gene: TRBV29-1; j_gene: TRBJ1-1; abundance: -; d_gene: TRBD1; CDR3nt: TGCAGCGTTATGATGACAGGGCAAGCTTTCTTT; CDR3aa: CSVMMTGQAFF
v_gene: TRBV7-2; j_gene: TRBJ1-1; abundance: -; d_gene: TRBD1; CDR3nt: TGTGCCAGCAGCTTAGGCCCGGGACAGGGCGTGAACACTGAAGCTTTCTTT; CDR3aa: CASSLGPGQGVNTEAFF
v_gene: TRBV4-2; j_gene: TRBJ1-1; abundance: once; d_gene: -; CDR3nt: TGTGCCAGCAGCCAACTTATTCTCCAGGGCCACACTGAAGCTTTCTTT; CDR3aa: CASSQLILQGHTEAFF
v_gene: TRBV7-9; j_gene: TRBJ2-7; abundance: -; d_gene: -; CDR3nt: TGTGCCAGCAGCTTAGCCATTTGGACAGTCTTCTTCTTC; CDR3aa: CASSLAIWTVFFF
v_gene: TRBV12-2; j_gene: TRBJ2-7; abundance: -; d_gene: -; CDR3nt: TGTGCAAGTCGCTTAGCGCAGAAACCCAATTACGAGCAGTACTTC; CDR3aa: CASRLAQKPNYEQYF
v_gene: TRBV5-6; j_gene: TRBJ2-1; abundance: -; d_gene: TRBD2; CDR3nt: TGTGCCAGCAGCTTGATTACTAGCGGGTGGGGTGAGCAGTTCTTC; CDR3aa: CASSLITSGWGEQFF
v_gene: TRBV11-3; j_gene: TRBJ2-7; abundance: once; d_gene: -; CDR3nt: TGTGCCAGCAGCTTAGGGCAGAGGCAAGGCGAGCAGTACTTC; CDR3aa: CASSLGQRQGEQYF
v_gene: TRBV10-1; j_gene: TRBJ2-1; abundance: -; d_gene: TRBD2; CDR3nt: TGCGCCAGCAGTGAGGCACCGGGACTAGCGGGTAATGAGCAGTTCTTC; CDR3aa: CASSEAPGLAGNEQFF
v_gene: TRBV5-4; j_gene: TRBJ2-7; abundance: few; d_gene: TRBD1; CDR3nt: TGTGCCAGCAGCTTTGTCCAGGGGGCAGCCCCAAAAGAGCAGTACTTC; CDR3aa: CASSFVQGAAPKEQYF
v_gene: TRBV5-1; j_gene: TRBJ2-2; abundance: -; d_gene: TRBD2; CDR3nt: TGCGCCAGCAGCCTCTTGCGACTAGCGGTCACCGGGGAGCTGTTTTTT; CDR3aa: CASSLLRLAVTGELFF
v_gene: TRBV6-5; j_gene: TRBJ2-2; abundance: -; d_gene: -; CDR3nt: TGTGCCAGCAGTTACATGGGGGGAACCGGGGAGCTGTTTTTT; CDR3aa: CASSYMGGTGELFF
v_gene: TRBV11-3; j_gene: TRBJ2-1; abundance: -; d_gene: TRBD2; CDR3nt: TGTGCCAGCAGCGGGCTAGGTCGGTGGCTAGCGGAAGGCAATGAGCAGTTCTTC; CDR3aa: CASSGLGRWLAEGNEQFF
v_gene: TRBV10-1; j_gene: TRBJ2-2; abundance: -; d_gene: -; CDR3nt: TGCGCCAGCAGTCCTCCCGGGACAACGAACACCGGGGAGCTGTTTTTT; CDR3aa: CASSPPGTTNTGELFF
v_gene: TRBV10-1; j_gene: TRBJ2-7; abundance: -; d_gene: TRBD2; CDR3nt: TGCGCCAGCAGTTCCGGGACTAAAGACGAGCAGTACTTC; CDR3aa: CASSSGTKDEQYF
v_gene: TRBV9; j_gene: TRBJ1-2; abundance: few; d_gene: TRBD1; CDR3nt: TGTGCCAGCAGCTTGACAGGGGGACCCTATGGCTACACCTTC; CDR3aa: CASSLTGGPYGYTF
v_gene: TRBV5-8; j_gene: TRBJ2-1; abundance: few; d_gene: -; CDR3nt: TGTGCCAGCAGCTTGGTATTAGCTGATAGAGACAATGAGCAGTTCTTC; CDR3aa: CASSLVLADRDNEQFF
v_gene: TRBV7-6; j_gene: TRBJ1-1; abundance: -; d_gene: TRBD1; CDR3nt: TGTGCCAGCAGCTTAGCCGCGACAGGGCTTTACGCTGAAGCTTTCTTT; CDR3aa: CASSLAATGLYAEAFF
v_gene: TRBV27; j_gene: TRBJ2-6; abundance: -; d_gene: -; CDR3nt: TGTGCCAGCAGTTTGCAGGGGTCCCTCTCTGGGGCCAACGTCCTGACTTTC; CDR3aa: CASSLQGSLSGANVLTF
v_gene: TRBV29-1; j_gene: TRBJ2-7; abundance: -; d_gene: TRBD1; CDR3nt: TGCAGCGTTGTTTACGGGACAGGGAACGACGAGCAGTACTTC; CDR3aa: CSVVYGTGNDEQYF
v_gene: TRBV27; j_gene: TRBJ2-1; abundance: -; d_gene: -; CDR3nt: TGTGCCAGCAGCCTAACACCAGGAACCTACAATGAGCAGTTCTTC; CDR3aa: CASSLTPGTYNEQFF
v_gene: TRBV29-1; j_gene: TRBJ2-5; abundance: -; d_gene: -; CDR3nt: TGCAGCGTTCCGACAGGGAGGAAGACCCAGTACTTC; CDR3aa: CSVPTGRKTQYF
v_gene: TRBV4-1; j_gene: TRBJ2-2; abundance: once; d_gene: -; CDR3nt: TGCGCCAGCAGCCAAGCTTCTCGGACCGGGGAGCTGTTTTTT; CDR3aa: CASSQASRTGELFF
v_gene: TRBV6-1; j_gene: TRBJ1-5; abundance: -; d_gene: TRBD1; CDR3nt: TGTGCCAGCACCGGTGGACAGGGGGATAATCAGCCCCAGCATTTT; CDR3aa: CASTGGQGDNQPQHF
v_gene: TRBV19; j_gene: TRBJ2-7; abundance: -; d_gene: -; CDR3nt: TGTGCCAGTAGTATTGGTAGAAACGTCTACGAGCAGTACTTC; CDR3aa: CASSIGRNVYEQYF